Listed here is a single T cell receptor (beta chain). No antigen is known for it. These data originate in a study of CXCR3-negative and CXCR3-positive naive CD8 T cells. This CDR3 comprises 15 residues. Germline loops: CDR1 SGHAT, CDR2 FQNNGV. UMI-labeled TRB cDNA libraries were prepared by 5' RACE. TCRdb reanalyzed the 5' RACE reads, giving one entry per CDR3 protein sequence and no DNA. This sample contains roughly 89,000 distinct CDR3 sequences. Study-level results: TRB CDR3 properties served as the basis for inferring TCR strength, and surface CD5 was comparable between naive subsets.

The clonotype comes from a human donor in good health. Some clones in this sample may be carry-over from other donors' samples. What was sequenced was naive CXCR3- CD8+ T cells from blood. Subset reported: CD45RO-CCR7+CD27+CD95- naive CD8+ T cells lacking CXCR3 (TNR3-). The chain uses TRBV11-2 and TRBJ2-7; TCRdb reports TRBD1, a call that lacks DNA to check it against. This CDR3 is CASSSPGLSAYEQYF.